Listed below are T cell receptor beta chains from one sample, sequenced in a study of spatial heterogeneity in lung cancer. TCRdb independently ran MiXCR on the 5' RACE reads; one entry per CDR3 protein. Here the sample spans 20,000 to 25,000 distinct CDR3 sequences, 8.8% being singletons. The sample here was lung tumor tissue, taken at surgery. These receptors came from a male donor with early-stage non-small cell lung cancer. CDR3s include the opening cysteine and the closing phenylalanine or tryptophan. Fields, in order: D gene, V gene, J gene, clone size, CDR3 DNA, CDR3 protein. A D gene is named only where the DNA matches it firmly. Rows give clone size only sometimes, using once, few, many, or a class for an expanded clone.

>TRBD1|TRBV6-6|TRBJ2-7|few
TGTGCCAGCAGTTCCCTGGGGACAGACGGAGTAGTGGGACAGTACTTC
CASSSLGTDGVVGQYF
>-|TRBV20-1|TRBJ1-1|many
TGCAGTGTTCCGGGGGGGCGCTGGGCTGAAGCTTTCTTT
CSVPGGRWAEAFF
>TRBD2|TRBV9|TRBJ2-1|many
TGTGCCAGCAGCCCGGGACTAGCGCAGAACAATGAGCAGTTATTC
CASSPGLAQNNEQLF
>-|TRBV7-2|TRBJ1-5|many
TGTGCCAGCAGCGATGGACAGTCTCAGCCCCAGCATTTT
CASSDGQSQPQHF
>TRBD1|TRBV12-3/TRBV12-4|TRBJ1-2|few
TGTGCCAGCAGTTGGGGACAGGGTGACGGCTACACCTTC
CASSWGQGDGYTF
>-|TRBV7-2|TRBJ2-3|few
TGTGCCAGCAGCCCGGAGGCGGGACTCTCATTCACAGATACGCAGTATTTT
CASSPEAGLSFTDTQYF
>-|TRBV11-2|TRBJ2-6|-
TGTGCCAGCAGCGGAGGAGGGGGCGATTTCTCTGGGGCCAACGTCCTGACTTTC
CASSGGGGDFSGANVLTF
>-|TRBV6-6|TRBJ2-7|few
TGTGCCAGCAGTTTTGGGGGGGCCAACGAGCAGTACTTC
CASSFGGANEQYF
>TRBD2|TRBV7-2|TRBJ2-7|-
TGTGCCAGCAGCTTAGAAGGGGCTAGCGGAGCCTACGAGCAGTACTTC
CASSLEGASGAYEQYF
>-|TRBV5-1|TRBJ1-6|many
TGCGCCAGCAGCTTCTCGGCAGATTCACCCCTCCACTTT
CASSFSADSPLHF
>-|TRBV7-2|TRBJ2-2|many
TGTGCCAGCAGCTTATGGGTGGGCACCGGGGAGCTGTTTTTT
CASSLWVGTGELFF
>-|TRBV20-1|TRBJ1-4|many
TGCAGTGCTCCGACAGGTCCCTGGGAAAAACTGTTTTTT
CSAPTGPWEKLFF
>TRBD1|TRBV19|TRBJ1-2|many
TGTGCCAGTAGGCCAGGGGGCGCGGGCTATGGCTACACCTTC
CASRPGGAGYGYTF